This T cell receptor beta chain originates from a study of cytomegalovirus exposure and HLA in healthy donors. Findings and limits, study-wide: Many donors carried some public TCRs, although rarity characterized most TCR sequences. According to reports, the classifier identified cytomegalovirus status with high specificity and sensitivity.

This clone was seen a single time. The antigen remains unidentified. Both 60 Vbeta primers and 13 Jbeta primers went into the PCR. The protocol was immunoSEQ multiplex PCR, while the TCRdb copy is restricted to in-frame clones and leaves out a portion. The repertoire consists of about 94,000 clones, with roughly 75% occurring once and the leading ten covering approximately 0.8%. The source of this sequence is a woman aged 55-70 years in good health and CMV-seronegative. Input material: PBMCs.

DNA of the CDR3: TGTGCCAGCAGCTTGGTAGTAGGGGTCAGCTCAGGGGGCCGCACAGATACGCAGTATTTT. It translates to CASSLVVGVSSGGRTDTQYF. The chain carries TRBV5-4 and TRBJ2-3; 8 nucleotides match TRBD1. CDR1 SGHNT and CDR2 YYREEE come from the germline V gene (reference sequence). V was clipped by 0 bases and J by 1 base; unmatched bases: 16. The CDR3 is 20 amino acids.